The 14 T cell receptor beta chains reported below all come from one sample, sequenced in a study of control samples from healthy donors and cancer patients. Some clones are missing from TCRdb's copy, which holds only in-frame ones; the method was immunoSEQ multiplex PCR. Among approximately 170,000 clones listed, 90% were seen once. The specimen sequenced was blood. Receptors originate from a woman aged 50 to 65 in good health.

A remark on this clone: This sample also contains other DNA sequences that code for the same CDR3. The CDR3 coding sequence is TGTGCCAGTAGCCGTAGCGGGGGCCGGTCCTACAATGAGCAGTTCTTC. This codes for CASSRSGGRSYNEQFF. This chain links TRBV7-3 with TRBJ2-1, with 9 bases aligning to TRBD2. The CDR3 is made up of 16 amino acids. V shed 9 bases, J shed 1 base, and the junction held 10 bases outside the gene matches. CDR1 and CDR2 from the germline V gene are SGHTA and FQGTGA.

In DNA, the CDR3 is TGTGCATCTGGGGCCAACGTCCTGACTTTC. Amino acid sequence: CASGANVLTF. V is TRBV30 and J is TRBJ2-6; D remains unclear. CDR3 length: 10 residues. Germline V gene sequence: CDR1 GTSNPN, CDR2 SVGIG (reference sequence).

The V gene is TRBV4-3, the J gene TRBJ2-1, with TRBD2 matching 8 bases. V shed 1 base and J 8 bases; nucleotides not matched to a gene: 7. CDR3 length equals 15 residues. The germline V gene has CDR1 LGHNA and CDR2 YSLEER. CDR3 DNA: TGCGCCAGCAGCCAAGCGACTCCGGGACTAGATGAGCAGTTCTTC. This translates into CASSQATPGLDEQFF.

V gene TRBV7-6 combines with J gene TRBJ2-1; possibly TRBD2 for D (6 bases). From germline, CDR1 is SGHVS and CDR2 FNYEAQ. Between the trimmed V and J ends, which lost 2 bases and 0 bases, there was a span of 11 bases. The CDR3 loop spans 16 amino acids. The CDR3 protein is CASSLLGGISYNEQFF. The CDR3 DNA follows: TGTGCCAGCAGCTTACTCGGCGGGATCTCCTACAATGAGCAGTTCTTC.

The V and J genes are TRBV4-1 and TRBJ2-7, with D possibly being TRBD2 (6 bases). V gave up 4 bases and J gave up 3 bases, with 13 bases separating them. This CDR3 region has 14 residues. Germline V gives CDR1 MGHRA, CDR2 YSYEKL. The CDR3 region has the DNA TGCGCCAGCAGCCCCCCGGGGGATAGCTACGAGCAGTACTTC. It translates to CASSPPGDSYEQYF.

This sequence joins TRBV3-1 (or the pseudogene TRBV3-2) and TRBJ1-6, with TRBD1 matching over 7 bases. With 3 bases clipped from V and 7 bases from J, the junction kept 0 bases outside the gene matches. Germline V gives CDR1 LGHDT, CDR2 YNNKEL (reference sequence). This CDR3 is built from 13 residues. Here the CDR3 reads CASSQDRNSPLHF. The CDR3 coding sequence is TGTGCCAGCAGCCAGGACAGGAATTCACCCCTCCACTTT.

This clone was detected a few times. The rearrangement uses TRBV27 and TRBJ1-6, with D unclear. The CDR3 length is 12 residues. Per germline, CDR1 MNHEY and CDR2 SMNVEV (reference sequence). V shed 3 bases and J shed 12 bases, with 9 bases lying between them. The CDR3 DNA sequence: TGTGCCAGCAGTTTCCAGACGGGACCCCTCCACTTT. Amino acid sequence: CASSFQTGPLHF.

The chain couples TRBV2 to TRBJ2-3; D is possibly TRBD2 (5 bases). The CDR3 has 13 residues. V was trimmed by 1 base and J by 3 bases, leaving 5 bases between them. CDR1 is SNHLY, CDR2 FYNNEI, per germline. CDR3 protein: CASSEGRTDTQYF. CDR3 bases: TGTGCCAGCAGTGAAGGGAGGACAGATACGCAGTATTTT.

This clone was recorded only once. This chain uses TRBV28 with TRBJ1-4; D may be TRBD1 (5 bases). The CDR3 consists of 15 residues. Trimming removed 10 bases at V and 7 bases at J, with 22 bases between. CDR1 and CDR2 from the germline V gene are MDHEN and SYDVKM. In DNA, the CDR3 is TGTGCCACCCAACGGGGCTGGGGGAAGGGTGAAAAACTGTTTTTT. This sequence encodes CATQRGWGKGEKLFF.

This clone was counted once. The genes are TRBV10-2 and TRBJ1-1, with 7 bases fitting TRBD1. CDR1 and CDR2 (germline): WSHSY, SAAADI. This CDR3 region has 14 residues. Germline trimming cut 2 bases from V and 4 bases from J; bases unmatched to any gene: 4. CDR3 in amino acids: CASSENRGGTEAFF. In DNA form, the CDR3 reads TGCGCCAGCAGTGAGAACAGGGGTGGCACTGAAGCTTTCTTT.

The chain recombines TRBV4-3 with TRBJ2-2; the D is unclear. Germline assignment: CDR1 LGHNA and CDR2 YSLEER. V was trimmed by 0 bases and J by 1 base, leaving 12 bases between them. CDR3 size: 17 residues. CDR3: CASSQDPPPQNTGELFF. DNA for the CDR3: TGCGCCAGCAGCCAAGATCCTCCCCCCCAGAACACCGGGGAGCTGTTTTTT.

CDR3 DNA sequence: TGTGCCAGCAGCTTAGGCCGAACGATTACTAAAGAGACCCAGTACTTC. It specifies CASSLGRTITKETQYF. This sequence joins TRBV13 and TRBJ2-5; D is unresolved. With 0 bases removed from V and 3 bases from J, the gap between germline ends came to 14 bases. This CDR3 has 16 residues. Germline loops: CDR1 PRHDT, CDR2 FYEKMQ (reference sequence). Complete variable domain (other parts from reference TRBV13 and TRBJ2-5): AAGVIQSPRHLIKEKRETATLKCYPIPRHDTVYWYQQGPGQDPQFLISFYEKMQSDKGSIPDRFSAQQFSDYHSELNMSSLELGDSALYFCASSLGRTITKETQYFGPGTRLLVL.

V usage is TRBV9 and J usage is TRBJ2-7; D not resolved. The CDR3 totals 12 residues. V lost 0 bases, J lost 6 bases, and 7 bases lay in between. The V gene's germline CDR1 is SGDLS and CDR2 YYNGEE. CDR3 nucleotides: TGTGCCAGCAGCGTAGACCTGGGCGAGCAGTACTTC. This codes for CASSVDLGEQYF.

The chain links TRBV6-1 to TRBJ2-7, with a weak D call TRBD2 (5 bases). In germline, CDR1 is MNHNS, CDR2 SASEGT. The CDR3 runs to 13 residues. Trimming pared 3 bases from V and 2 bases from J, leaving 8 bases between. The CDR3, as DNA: TGTGCCAGCAGTGATGGCGGGCCCTACGAGCAGTACTTC. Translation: CASSDGGPYEQYF.